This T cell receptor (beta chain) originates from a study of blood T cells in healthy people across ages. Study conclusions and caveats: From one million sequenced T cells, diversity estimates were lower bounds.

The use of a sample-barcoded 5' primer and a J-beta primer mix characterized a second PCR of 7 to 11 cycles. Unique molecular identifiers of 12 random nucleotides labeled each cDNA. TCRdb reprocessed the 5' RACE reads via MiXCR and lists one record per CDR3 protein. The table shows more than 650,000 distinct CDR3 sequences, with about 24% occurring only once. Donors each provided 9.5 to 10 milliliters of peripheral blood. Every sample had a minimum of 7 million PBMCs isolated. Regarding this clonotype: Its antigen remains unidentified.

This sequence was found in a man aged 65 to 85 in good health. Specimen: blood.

Written as DNA, the CDR3 is TGTGCCACCAGTGACTGGACAGGGGTGAGAGCTTTCTTT. Protein: CATSDWTGVRAFF. The chain recombines TRBV24-1 with TRBJ1-1; 9 positions match TRBD1. From germline, CDR1 is KGHDR and CDR2 SFDVKD. The CDR3 has 13 residues. V gave up 4 bases and J gave up 10 bases; unmatched junction bases: 6.